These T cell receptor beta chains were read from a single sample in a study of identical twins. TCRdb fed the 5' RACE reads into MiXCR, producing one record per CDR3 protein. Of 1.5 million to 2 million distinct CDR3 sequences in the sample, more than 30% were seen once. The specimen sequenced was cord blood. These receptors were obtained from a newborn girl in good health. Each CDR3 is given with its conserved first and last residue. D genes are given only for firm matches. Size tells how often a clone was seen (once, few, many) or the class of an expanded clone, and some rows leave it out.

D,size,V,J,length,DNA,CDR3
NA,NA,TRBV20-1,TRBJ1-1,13,TGCAGTGCTAGAATAGGACAGAACACTGAAGCTTTCTTT,CSARIGQNTEAFF
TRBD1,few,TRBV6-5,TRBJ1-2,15,TGTGCCAGCAGCCACAGACAGGGCGTGTTGGATGGCTACACCTTC,CASSHRQGVLDGYTF
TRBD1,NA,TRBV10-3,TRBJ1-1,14,TGTGCCATCAGCCCTGCAGGGGGATACACTGAAGCTTTCTTT,CAISPAGGYTEAFF
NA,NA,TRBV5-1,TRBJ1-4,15,TGCGCCAGCAGCTTCAGCCAGTGGGGCGAGGAAAAACTGTTTTTT,CASSFSQWGEEKLFF
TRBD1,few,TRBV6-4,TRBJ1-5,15,TGTGCCAGCATTAGAAGACAGGGATGGAATCAGCCCCAGCATTTT,CASIRRQGWNQPQHF
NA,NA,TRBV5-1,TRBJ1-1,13,TGCGCCAGCAGCTTGATGGAGAGGACTGAAGCTTTCTTT,CASSLMERTEAFF
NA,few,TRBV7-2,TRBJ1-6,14,TGTGCCAGCAGCTTACTTCGTCTTAATTCACCCCTCCACTTT,CASSLLRLNSPLHF
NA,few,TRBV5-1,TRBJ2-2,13,TGCGCCAGCAGCTTGATATCCCCCGGGGAGCTGTTTTTT,CASSLISPGELFF
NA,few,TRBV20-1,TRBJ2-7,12,TGCAGTGCTATACCACAGGCGTACGAGCAGTACTTC,CSAIPQAYEQYF
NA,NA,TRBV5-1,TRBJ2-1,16,TGCGCCAGCAGCTGGACGGAAGGGAACTCCTACAATGAGCAGTTCTTC,CASSWTEGNSYNEQFF
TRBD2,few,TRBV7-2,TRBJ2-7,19,TGTGCCAGCAGCTCTAGACTAGCGGGGGGGCGTAGCTTAAGCTACGAGCAGTACTTC,CASSSRLAGGRSLSYEQYF
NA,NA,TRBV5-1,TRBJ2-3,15,TGCGCCAGCAGGATTCGGGACACACTCACAGATACGCAGTATTTT,CASRIRDTLTDTQYF
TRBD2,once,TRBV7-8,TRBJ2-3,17,TGTGCCAGCAGCCAGGGACACGTAGCGGGGGGGCCAGATACGCAGTATTTT,CASSQGHVAGGPDTQYF
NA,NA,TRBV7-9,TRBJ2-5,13,TGTGCCAGCAGCTATAACGACGGGCAGACCCAGTACTTC,CASSYNDGQTQYF
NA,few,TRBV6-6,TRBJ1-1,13,TGTGTCAGCAGCCCCGGACAGCCCACTGAAGCTTTCTTT,CVSSPGQPTEAFF
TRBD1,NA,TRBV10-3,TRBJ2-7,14,TGTGCCATCGCCTCCGGGACAGGGGGCTACGAGCAGTACTTC,CAIASGTGGYEQYF
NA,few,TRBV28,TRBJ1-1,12,TGTGCCAGCAGTGCTAGGGACGCTGAAGCTTTCTTT,CASSARDAEAFF
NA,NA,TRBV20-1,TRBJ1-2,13,TGCAGTGCCCTGGACAGTCGTAACTATGGCTACACCTTC,CSALDSRNYGYTF
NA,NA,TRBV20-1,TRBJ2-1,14,TGCAGTGCTAGAGGGCAGGGATCAATGGATGAGCAGTTCTTC,CSARGQGSMDEQFF
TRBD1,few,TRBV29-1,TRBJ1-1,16,TGCAGCGTTTTACCTAGGACAGGGGGGTTGAACACTGAAGCTTTCTTT,CSVLPRTGGLNTEAFF
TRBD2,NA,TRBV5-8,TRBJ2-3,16,TGTGCCAGCAGCCGAAAGCGACTAGCGGGAGTGGGTACGCAGTATTTT,CASSRKRLAGVGTQYF
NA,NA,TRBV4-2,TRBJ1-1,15,TGTGCCAGCAGCCAAGCGGGACCGTTGAACACTGAAGCTTTCTTT,CASSQAGPLNTEAFF
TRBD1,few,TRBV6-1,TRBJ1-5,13,TGTGCCAGCATCGCAGACAGGGTGCAGCCCCAGCATTTT,CASIADRVQPQHF
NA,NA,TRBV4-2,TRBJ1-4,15,TGTGCCAGCAGCCAACCTCAAGGACTCTCAGAAAAACTGTTTTTT,CASSQPQGLSEKLFF
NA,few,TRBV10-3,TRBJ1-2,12,TGTGCCAGCCTGGACATTTACTATGGCTACACCTTC,CASLDIYYGYTF
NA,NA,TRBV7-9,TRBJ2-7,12,TGTGCCAGCAGCGGGAGCCATAACGAGCAGTACTTC,CASSGSHNEQYF
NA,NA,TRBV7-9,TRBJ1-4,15,TGTGCCAGCGGTTATAAGCGGGGAGATAATGAAAAACTGTTTTTT,CASGYKRGDNEKLFF
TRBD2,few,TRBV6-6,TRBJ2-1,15,TGTGCCAGCAGTTACTCGGCGGGAGTTAGCAATGAGCAGTTCTTC,CASSYSAGVSNEQFF
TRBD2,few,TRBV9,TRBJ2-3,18,TGTGCCAGCAGCGTAAATCCCCGACTAGCGGTCAGCACAGATACGCAGTATTTT,CASSVNPRLAVSTDTQYF
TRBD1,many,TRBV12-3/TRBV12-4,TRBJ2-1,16,TGTGCCAGCAGTTTACCCACAGGGGTCATCTACAATGAGCAGTTCTTC,CASSLPTGVIYNEQFF
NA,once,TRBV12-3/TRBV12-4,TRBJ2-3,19,TGTGCCAGCAGTTTATCGCTGGGGGCACGAGTTAGGGGCACAGGTACGCAGTATTTT,CASSLSLGARVRGTGTQYF
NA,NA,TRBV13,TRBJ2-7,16,TGTGCCAGCATCCGGTGGCAGGATATGGGATACAATGAGCAGTACTTC,CASIRWQDMGYNEQYF
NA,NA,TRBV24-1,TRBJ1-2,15,TGTGCCACCAGTGCTGCGTGCCTCTCTAACTATGGCTACACCTTC,CATSAACLSNYGYTF
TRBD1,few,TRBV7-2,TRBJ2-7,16,TGTGCCAGCAGCTTAGTAGGGGGCGCGAGTCCCTACGAGCAGTACTTC,CASSLVGGASPYEQYF
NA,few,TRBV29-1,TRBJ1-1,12,TGCAGCGGGGCGGGTTGGGACACTGAAGCTTTCTTT,CSGAGWDTEAFF
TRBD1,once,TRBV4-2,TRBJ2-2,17,TGTGCCAGCAGCCAAGGTCGACAGGGTTTGACCACCGGGGAGCTGTTTTTT,CASSQGRQGLTTGELFF
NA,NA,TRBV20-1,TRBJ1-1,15,TGCAGTGCTATTTTTTGGGGACAAGTGGGCACTGAAGCTTTCTTT,CSAIFWGQVGTEAFF
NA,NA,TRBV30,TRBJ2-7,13,TGTGTCTGGAGTGTGGGACACTCCTACGAGCAGTACTTC,CVWSVGHSYEQYF
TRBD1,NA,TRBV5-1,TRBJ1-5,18,TGCGCCAGCAGCTTGGGGACAGGGAGTTCCCATAGCAATCAGCCCCAGCATTTT,CASSLGTGSSHSNQPQHF
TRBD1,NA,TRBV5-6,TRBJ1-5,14,TGTGCCAGCAGCTTCACAGGGGCGGGTCAGCCCCAGCATTTT,CASSFTGAGQPQHF
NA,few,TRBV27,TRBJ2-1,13,TGTGCCAGCCGGGATACCTCGTATCGTGAGCAGTTCTTC,CASRDTSYREQFF
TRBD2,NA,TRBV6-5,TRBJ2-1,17,TGTGCCAGCAGTTACCGCCTTACTAGCGGGGGACACAATGAGCAGTTCTTC,CASSYRLTSGGHNEQFF